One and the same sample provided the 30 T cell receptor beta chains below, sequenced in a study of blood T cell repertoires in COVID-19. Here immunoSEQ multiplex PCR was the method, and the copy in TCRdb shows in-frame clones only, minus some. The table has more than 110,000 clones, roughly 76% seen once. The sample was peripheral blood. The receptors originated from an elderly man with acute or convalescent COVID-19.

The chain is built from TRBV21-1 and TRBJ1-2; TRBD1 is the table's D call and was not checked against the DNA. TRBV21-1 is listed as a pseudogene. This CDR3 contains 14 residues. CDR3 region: CASSKGVGQCGYTF. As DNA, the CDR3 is TGTGCCAGCAGCAAAGGCGTGGGACAGTGTGGCTACACCTTC.

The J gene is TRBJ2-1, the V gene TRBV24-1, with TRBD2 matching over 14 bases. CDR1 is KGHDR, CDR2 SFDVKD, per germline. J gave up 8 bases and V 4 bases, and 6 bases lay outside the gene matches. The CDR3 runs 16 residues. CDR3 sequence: CATSDRTSGGPDEQFF. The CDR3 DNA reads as TGTGCCACCAGTGACCGGACTAGCGGGGGGCCCGATGAGCAGTTCTTC.

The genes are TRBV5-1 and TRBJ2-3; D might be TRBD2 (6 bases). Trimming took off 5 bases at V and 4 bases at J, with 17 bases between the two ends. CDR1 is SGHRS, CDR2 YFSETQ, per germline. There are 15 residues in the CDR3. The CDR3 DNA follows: TGCGCCAGCAGGGTAGGGTCCGGGAGTTCAGATACGCAGTATTTT. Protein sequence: CASRVGSGSSDTQYF.

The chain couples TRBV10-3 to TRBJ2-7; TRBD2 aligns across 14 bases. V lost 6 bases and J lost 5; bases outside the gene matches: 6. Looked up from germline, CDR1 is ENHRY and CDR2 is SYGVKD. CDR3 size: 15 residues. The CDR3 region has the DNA TGTGCCATCAGGACTAGCGGGGGGGGAGCGGACGAGCAGTACTTC. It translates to CAIRTSGGGADEQYF.

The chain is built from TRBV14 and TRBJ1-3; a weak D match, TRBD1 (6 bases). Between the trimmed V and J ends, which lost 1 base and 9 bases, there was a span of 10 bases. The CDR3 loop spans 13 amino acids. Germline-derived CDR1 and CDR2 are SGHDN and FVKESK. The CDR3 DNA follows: TGTGCCAGCAGCCAAGTTCTGGGGGCCACCATATATTTT. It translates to CASSQVLGATIYF.

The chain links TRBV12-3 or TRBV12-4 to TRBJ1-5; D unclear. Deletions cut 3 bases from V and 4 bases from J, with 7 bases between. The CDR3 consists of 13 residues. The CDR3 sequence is CASSFLQNQPQHF. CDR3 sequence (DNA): TGTGCCAGCAGTTTTTTACAGAATCAGCCCCAGCATTTT.

The CDR3 region has the DNA TGCGCCAGCAGCTCCCGACAGCCCCGCACAGATACGCAGTATTTT. Protein: CASSSRQPRTDTQYF. The chain links TRBV5-1 to TRBJ2-3; a possible D gene is TRBD1 (5 bases). Trimming removed 3 bases at V and 1 base at J, with 12 bases between. Germline lookup yields CDR1 SGHRS and CDR2 YFSETQ. This CDR3 region has 15 residues.

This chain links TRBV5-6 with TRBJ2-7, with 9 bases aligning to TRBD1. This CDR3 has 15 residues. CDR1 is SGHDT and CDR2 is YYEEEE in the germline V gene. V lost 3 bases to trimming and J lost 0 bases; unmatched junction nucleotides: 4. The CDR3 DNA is TGTGCCAGCAGCTCCGGGACAGGGAGCTCCTACGAGCAGTACTTC. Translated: CASSSGTGSSYEQYF. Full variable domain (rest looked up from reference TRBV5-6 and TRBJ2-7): DAGVTQSPTHLIKTRGQQVTLRCSPKSGHDTVSWYQQALGQGPQFIFQYYEEEERQRGNFPDRFSGHQFPNYSSELNVNALLLGDSALYLCASSSGTGSSYEQYFGPGTRLTVT.

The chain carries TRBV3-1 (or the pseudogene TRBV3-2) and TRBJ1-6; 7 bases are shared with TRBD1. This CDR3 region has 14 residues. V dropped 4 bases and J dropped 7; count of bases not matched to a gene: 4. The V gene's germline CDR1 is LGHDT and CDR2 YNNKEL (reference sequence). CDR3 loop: CASSLRDRNSPLHF. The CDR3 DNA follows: TGTGCCAGCAGCCTCCGGGACAGAAATTCACCCCTCCACTTT.

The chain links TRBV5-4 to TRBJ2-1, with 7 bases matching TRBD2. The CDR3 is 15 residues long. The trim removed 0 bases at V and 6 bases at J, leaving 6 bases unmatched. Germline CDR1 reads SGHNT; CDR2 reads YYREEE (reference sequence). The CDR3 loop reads CASSLEGRVGNEQFF. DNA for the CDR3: TGTGCCAGCAGCTTGGAAGGGAGGGTAGGCAATGAGCAGTTCTTC.

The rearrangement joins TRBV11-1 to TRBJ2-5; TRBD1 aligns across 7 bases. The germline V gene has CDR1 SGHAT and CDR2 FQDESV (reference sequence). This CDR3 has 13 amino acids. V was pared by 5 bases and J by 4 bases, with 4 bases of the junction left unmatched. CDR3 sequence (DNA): TGTGCCAGCAGCGTCCACAGGGGAGAGACCCAGTACTTC. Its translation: CASSVHRGETQYF.

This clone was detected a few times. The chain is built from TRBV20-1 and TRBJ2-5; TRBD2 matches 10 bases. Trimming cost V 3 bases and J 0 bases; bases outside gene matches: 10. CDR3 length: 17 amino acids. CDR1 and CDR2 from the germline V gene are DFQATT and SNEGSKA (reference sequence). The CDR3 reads CSASKVAGGLYQETQYF. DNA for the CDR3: TGCAGTGCTAGTAAGGTAGCGGGGGGCCTGTACCAAGAGACCCAGTACTTC.

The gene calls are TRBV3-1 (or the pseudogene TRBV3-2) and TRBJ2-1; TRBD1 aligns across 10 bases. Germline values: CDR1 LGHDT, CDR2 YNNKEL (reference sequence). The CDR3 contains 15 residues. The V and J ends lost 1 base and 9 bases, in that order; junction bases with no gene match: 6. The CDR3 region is CASSQVWGQGIEQFF. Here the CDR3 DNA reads TGTGCCAGCAGCCAAGTGTGGGGACAGGGGATTGAGCAGTTCTTC.

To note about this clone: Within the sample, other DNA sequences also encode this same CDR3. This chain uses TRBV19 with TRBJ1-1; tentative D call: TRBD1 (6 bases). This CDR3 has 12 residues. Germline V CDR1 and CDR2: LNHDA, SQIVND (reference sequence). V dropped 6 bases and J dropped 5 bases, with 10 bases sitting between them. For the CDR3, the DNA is TGTGCCAGTAGACGCCAGGGGACTGAAGCTTTCTTT. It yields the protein CASRRQGTEAFF. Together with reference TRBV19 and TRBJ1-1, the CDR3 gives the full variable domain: DGGITQSPKYLFRKEGQNVTLSCEQNLNHDAMYWYRQDPGQGLRLIYYSQIVNDFQKGDIAEGYSVSREKKESFPLTVTSAQKNPTAFYLCASRRQGTEAFFGQGTRLTVV.

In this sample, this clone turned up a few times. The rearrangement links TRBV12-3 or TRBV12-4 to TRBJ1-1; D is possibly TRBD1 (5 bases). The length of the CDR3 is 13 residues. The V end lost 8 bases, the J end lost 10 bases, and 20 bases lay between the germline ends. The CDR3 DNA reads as TGTGCCAGCGGAATGCTCGGGGGACTGGCAGCTTTCTTT. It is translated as CASGMLGGLAAFF.

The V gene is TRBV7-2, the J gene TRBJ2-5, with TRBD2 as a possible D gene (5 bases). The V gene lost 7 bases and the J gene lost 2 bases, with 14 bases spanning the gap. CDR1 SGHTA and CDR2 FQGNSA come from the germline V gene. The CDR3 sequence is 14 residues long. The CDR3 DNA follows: TGTGCCAGCACCCCCGCCGGACTTCAAGAGACCCAGTACTTC. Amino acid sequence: CASTPAGLQETQYF.

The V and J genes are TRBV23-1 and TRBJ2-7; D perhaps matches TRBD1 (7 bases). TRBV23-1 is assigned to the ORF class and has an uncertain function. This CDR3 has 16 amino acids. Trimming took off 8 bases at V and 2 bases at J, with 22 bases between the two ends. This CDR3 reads CASPQGDSGQAYEQYF. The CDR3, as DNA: TGCGCCAGCCCGCAGGGGGACAGCGGGCAGGCCTACGAGCAGTACTTC.

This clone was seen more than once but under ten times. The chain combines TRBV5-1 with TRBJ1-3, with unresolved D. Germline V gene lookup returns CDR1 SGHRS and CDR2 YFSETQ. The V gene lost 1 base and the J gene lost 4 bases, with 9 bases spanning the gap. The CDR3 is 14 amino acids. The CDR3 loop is CASSLRGSGNTIYF. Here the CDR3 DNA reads TGCGCCAGCAGCTTGCGGGGATCCGGAAACACCATATATTTT.

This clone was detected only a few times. CDR3 DNA sequence: TGTGCCAGCAGTGAAGGTTGGAGCGGGGGGCAAGAGACCCAGTACTTC. This translates into CASSEGWSGGQETQYF. V is TRBV2 and J is TRBJ2-5; TRBD2 aligns across 9 bases. The CDR3 extends over 16 amino acids. The V gene end was trimmed by 1 base and the J gene end by 2 bases; junction bases not matched to a gene: 5. Looked up from germline, CDR1 is SNHLY and CDR2 is FYNNEI.

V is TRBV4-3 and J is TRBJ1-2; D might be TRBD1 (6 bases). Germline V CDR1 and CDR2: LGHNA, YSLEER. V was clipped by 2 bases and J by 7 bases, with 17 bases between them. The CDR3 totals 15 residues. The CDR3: CASSQHSTGEGGYTF. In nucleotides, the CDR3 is TGCGCCAGCAGCCAACACTCGACAGGCGAGGGTGGCTACACCTTC.

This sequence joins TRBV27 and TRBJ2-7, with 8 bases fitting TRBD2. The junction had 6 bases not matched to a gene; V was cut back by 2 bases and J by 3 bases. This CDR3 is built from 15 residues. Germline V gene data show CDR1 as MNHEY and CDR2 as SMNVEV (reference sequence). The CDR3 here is CASSLRAGGGYEQYF. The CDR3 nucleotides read TGTGCCAGCAGTTTACGCGCGGGGGGTGGCTACGAGCAGTACTTC.

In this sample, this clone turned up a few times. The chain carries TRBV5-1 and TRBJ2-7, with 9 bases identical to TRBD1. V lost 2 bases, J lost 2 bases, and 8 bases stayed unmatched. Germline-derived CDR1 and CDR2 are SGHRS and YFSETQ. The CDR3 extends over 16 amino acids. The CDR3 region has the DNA TGCGCCAGCAGCTTCAACACCGGGACAGGGACCTACGAGCAGTACTTC. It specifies CASSFNTGTGTYEQYF. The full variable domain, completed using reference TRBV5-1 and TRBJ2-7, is KAGVTQTPRYLIKTRGQQVTLSCSPISGHRSVSWYQQTPGQGLQFLFEYFSETQRNKGNFPGRFSGRQFSNSRSEMNVSTLELGDSALYLCASSFNTGTGTYEQYFGPGTRLTVT.

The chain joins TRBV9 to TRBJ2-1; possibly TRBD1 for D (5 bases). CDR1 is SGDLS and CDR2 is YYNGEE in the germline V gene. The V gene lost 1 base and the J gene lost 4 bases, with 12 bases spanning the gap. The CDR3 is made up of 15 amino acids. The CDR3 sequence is CASSVTTGFYNEQFF. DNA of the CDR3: TGTGCCAGCAGCGTAACAACAGGATTTTACAATGAGCAGTTCTTC.

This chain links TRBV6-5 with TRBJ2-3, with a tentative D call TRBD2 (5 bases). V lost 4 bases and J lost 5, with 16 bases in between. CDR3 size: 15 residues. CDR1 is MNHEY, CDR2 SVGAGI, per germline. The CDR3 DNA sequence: TGTGCCAGCAGTTTCTCCCCTGGAGGTAAAGATACGCAGTATTTT. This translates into CASSFSPGGKDTQYF.

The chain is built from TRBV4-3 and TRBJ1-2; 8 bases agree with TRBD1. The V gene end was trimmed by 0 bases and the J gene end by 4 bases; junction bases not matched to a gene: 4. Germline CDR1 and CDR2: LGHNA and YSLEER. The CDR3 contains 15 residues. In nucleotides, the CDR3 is TGCGCCAGCAGCCAAGATCCAGGACAGGGCTATGGCTACACCTTC. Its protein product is CASSQDPGQGYGYTF.

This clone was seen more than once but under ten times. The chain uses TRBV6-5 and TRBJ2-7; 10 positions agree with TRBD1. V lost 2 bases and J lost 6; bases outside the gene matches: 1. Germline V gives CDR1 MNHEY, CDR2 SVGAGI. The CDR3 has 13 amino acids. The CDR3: CASSYGDRGEQYF. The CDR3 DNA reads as TGTGCCAGCAGTTACGGGGACAGGGGCGAGCAGTACTTC.

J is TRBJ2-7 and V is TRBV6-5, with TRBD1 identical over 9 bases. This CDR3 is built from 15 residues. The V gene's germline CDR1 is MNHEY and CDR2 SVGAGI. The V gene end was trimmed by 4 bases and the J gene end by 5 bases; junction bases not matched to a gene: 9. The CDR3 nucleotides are TGTGCCAGCAGTTTAGGCGAACAGGGGGCTAACGAGCAGTACTTC. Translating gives CASSLGEQGANEQYF.

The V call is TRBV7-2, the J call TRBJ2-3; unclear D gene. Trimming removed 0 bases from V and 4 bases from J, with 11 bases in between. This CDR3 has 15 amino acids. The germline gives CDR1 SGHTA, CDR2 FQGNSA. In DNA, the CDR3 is TGTGCCAGCAGCTTAGCCCTTAGGAGCGCAGATACGCAGTATTTT. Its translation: CASSLALRSADTQYF.

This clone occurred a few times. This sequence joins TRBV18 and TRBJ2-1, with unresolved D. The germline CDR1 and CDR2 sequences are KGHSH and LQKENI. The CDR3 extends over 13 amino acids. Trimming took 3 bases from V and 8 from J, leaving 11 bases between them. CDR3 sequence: CASSPPSRDEQFF. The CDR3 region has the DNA TGTGCCAGCTCACCCCCAAGTCGCGATGAGCAGTTCTTC.

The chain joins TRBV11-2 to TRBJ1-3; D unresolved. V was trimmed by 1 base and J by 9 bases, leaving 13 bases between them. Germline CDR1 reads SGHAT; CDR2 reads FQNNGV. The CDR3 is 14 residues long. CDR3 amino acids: CASSLGTYGVTIYF. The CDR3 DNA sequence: TGTGCCAGCAGCTTAGGGACGTACGGGGTCACCATATATTTT.